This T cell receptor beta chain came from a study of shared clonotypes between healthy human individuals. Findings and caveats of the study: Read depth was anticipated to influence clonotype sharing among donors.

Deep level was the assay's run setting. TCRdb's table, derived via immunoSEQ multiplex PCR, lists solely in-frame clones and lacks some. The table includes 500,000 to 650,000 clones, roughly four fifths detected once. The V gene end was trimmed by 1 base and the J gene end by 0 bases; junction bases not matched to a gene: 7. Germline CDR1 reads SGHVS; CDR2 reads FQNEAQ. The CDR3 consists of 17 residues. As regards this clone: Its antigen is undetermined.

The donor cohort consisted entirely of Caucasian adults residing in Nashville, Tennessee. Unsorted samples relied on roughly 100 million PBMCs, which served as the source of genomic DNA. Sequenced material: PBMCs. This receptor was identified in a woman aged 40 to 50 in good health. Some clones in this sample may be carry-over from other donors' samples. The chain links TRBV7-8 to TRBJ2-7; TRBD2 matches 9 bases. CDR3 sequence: CASSLDPGSGSSYEQYF. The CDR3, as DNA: TGTGCCAGCAGCTTAGACCCGGGTAGCGGGAGCTCCTACGAGCAGTACTTC.